Listed here is a single T cell receptor (beta chain). Its antigen is not yet known. The record has no base qualities; no much larger clone is one base away. The sample comes from a study of blood T cell repertoires in COVID-19 (dated by TCRdb to 2020 to 2021). Study-level background: Collaborator samples came from the United States, Italy and Spain and covered acute and convalescent phases of COVID-19. The prospective study material was composed of cDNA or gDNA derived from T cells, B-cell-depleted T cells, or PBMCs. The dataset comprised deeply sampled blood TCRbeta repertoires from subjects exposed to, actively infected with, or recovered from COVID-19. The repertoires were made available in a free public database intended to serve as a resource for research on the immune response to SARS-CoV-2. Samples came from the ongoing ImmuneRACE study (first 160 participants) plus 1,254 subjects from 6 global collaborators. Nearly every sample came with metadata listing a de-identified subject ID, COVID-19 status, age in years and sex. Where available, HLA class I and class II types were taken from metadata supplied by the sample provider and were not determined by assay-based typing.

The collaborating institutions used their own protocols to collect whole blood in K2EDTA tubes. Collaborator samples were shipped for TCRbeta analysis as frozen whole blood, isolated PBMCs, or DNA extracted from either sample type. TCRbeta CDR3 regions were amplified from genomic DNA by means of the immunoSEQ Assay, a bias-controlled multiplex PCR. As for how the authors treated the data: The number of nucleated cells in each sample was estimated by amplification of reference gene primers within the assay. To quantify the absolute abundance of each unique TCRbeta CDR3 rearrangement, sequence reads were collapsed and filtered. For each sample, productive Simpson clonality was calculated by taking the square root of Simpson's diversity index across productive rearrangements. TCRdb retrieved this table from immuneACCESS and kept in-frame rearrangements only. Not all clones are present; in checked studies, unresolved V genes account for under half, and no reason is known for the remainder. That table furnishes V, J and clone size, whereas the DNA furnished D and trimming. The sample table records approximately 130,000 clones; around nine tenths of these occur just once. Together, the top ten hold 2% to 2.5% of the sample.

V is trimmed back by 5 bases and J by 0 bases, and the junction contains 7 bases that no gene match accounts for. The CDR3 runs 17 amino acids, cysteine and phenylalanine included. Only the CDR3 region is kept as DNA, spanning 51 bases read in frame from base 1. From a lookup of the germline V gene, CDR1 and CDR2 are LGHNA and YSLEER. Overall study results and their limits: The quantity of clinical and demographic metadata differed by source and by participant and was supplied without curation.

The receptor comes from a woman in her forties or fifties with acute or convalescent COVID-19. The chain couples TRBV4-3 to TRBJ2-1, with TRBD2 identical over 10 junction bases. Sequences were obtained from peripheral blood. The DNA reads TGCGCCAGCAGCGAAAACCCTAGCGGGAGCTCCTACAATGAGCAGTTCTTC. Translated, this is CASSENPSGSSYNEQFF.